The clone carrying this TCR beta chain was seen once. As yet, its antigen is unknown. The junction departs from the called germline gene at one end, perhaps through a read error. The data were obtained in a study of tumor and adjacent non-tumor tissue in lung cancer. The wider study: Approximately 4 million productive TCRbeta reads were obtained per sample on average. Findings and caveats of the study: Significantly higher TCR diversity was found in tumor than normal lung. Top 100 clones took a larger repertoire share in normal lung.

A modified ARM-PCR protocol with three rounds of nested PCR amplified TCRbeta. TCRdb reprocessed the multiplex PCR reads with MiXCR, giving one entry per CDR3 protein. The sample holds around 79,000 distinct CDR3 sequences; approximately 77% are singletons and the top ten take about 9.5%. The template was RNA from unsorted bulk tissue. Chemotherapy-naive patients with new lung cancer underwent thoracic surgery in China, August–late 2014. CDR3 length: 12 residues. Per germline, CDR1 SQVTM and CDR2 ANQGSEA. Sequencing was performed on lung tumor tissue. This TCR was sampled from a woman between 40 and 50 years old with non-small cell lung cancer. This chain connects TRBV29-1 to TRBJ1-2, with D maybe TRBD1 (5 bases). Here the CDR3 reads CSGKTASYGYAF. Here the CDR3 DNA reads TGCAGCGGAAAGACAGCCTCCTATGGCTACGCCTTC.